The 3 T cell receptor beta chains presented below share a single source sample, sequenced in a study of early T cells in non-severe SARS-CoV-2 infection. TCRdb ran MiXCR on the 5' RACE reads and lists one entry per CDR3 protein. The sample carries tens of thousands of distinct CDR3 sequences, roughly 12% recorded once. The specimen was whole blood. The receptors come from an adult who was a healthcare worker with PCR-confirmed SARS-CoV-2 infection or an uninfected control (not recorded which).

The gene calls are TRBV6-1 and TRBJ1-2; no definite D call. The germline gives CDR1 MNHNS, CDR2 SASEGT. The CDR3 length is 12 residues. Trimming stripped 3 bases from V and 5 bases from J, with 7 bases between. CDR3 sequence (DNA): TGTGCCAGCAGTGATAGTGCGTATGGCTACACCTTC. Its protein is CASSDSAYGYTF.

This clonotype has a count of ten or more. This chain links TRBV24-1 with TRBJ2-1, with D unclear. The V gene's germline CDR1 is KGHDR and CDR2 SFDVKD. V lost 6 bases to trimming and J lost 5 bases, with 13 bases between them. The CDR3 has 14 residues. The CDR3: CATSHLTDDNEQFF. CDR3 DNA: TGTGCCACCAGTCATCTTACCGACGACAATGAGCAGTTCTTC.

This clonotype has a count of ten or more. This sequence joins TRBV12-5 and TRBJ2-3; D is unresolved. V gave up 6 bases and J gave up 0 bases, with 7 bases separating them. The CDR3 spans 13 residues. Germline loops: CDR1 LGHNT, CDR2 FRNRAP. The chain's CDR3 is CASGKDSTDTQYF. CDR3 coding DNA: TGTGCTAGTGGAAAGGACAGCACAGATACGCAGTATTTT.